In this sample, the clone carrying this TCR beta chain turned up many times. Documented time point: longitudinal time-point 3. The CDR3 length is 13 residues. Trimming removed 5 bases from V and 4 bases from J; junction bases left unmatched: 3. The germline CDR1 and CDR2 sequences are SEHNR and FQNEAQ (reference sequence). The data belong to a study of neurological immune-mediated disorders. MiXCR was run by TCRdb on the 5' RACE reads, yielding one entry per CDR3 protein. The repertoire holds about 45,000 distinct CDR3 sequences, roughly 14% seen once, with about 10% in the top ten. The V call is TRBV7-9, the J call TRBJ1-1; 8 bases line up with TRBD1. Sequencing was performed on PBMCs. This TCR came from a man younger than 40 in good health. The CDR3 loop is CASSRQGPTEAFF. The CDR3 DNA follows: TGTGCCAGCAGCAGACAGGGGCCCACTGAAGCTTTCTTT.